This is a list of T cell receptor beta chains from one sample in a study of shared clonotypes between healthy human individuals. Sequencing was performed with immunoSEQ multiplex PCR; in TCRdb, only in-frame clones are kept and a portion is missing. The repertoire holds under 2,500,000 clones, approximately 95% seen once, with 0.1% to 0.15% in the top ten. Sequencing used naive CD4+ T cells sorted from blood. The receptors come from a man aged 18 to 30 in good health. The CDR3 runs from the conserved cysteine through the conserved F or W. D genes are given only for firm matches. Size tells how often a clone was seen (once, few, many) or the class of an expanded clone, and some rows leave it out.

J gene | clone size | V gene | D gene | CDR3 DNA | CDR3 protein
TRBJ1-2 | - | TRBV10-3 | TRBD1 | TGTGCCATCATCGCAGGGGGACCTGGTGGCTACACCTTC | CAIIAGGPGGYTF
TRBJ2-7 | - | TRBV19 | TRBD2 | TGTGCCAGTAGTATAGTGTTCTTGGGCGGGAGCTACGAGCAGTACTTC | CASSIVFLGGSYEQYF
TRBJ2-2 | - | TRBV5-4 | TRBD1 | TGTGCCAGCAGCTTTGGACAGGGAAACACCGGGGAGCTGTTTTTT | CASSFGQGNTGELFF
TRBJ2-2 | once | TRBV5-6 | - | TGTGCCAGCAGAACCGGGACGTTGAACACCGGGGAGCTGTTTTTT | CASRTGTLNTGELFF
TRBJ1-4 | - | TRBV5-1 | - | TGCGCCAGCACCAACAGCGGAACTAATGAAAAACTGTTTTTT | CASTNSGTNEKLFF
TRBJ2-7 | - | TRBV10-2 | - | TGCGCCAGCAGTGAGTCGCTGGTTCCAGAGCAGTACTTC | CASSESLVPEQYF
TRBJ1-5 | - | TRBV19 | - | TGTGCCAGTAGTATATCCGCGGTCAGCGTCTATCAGCCCCAGCATTTT | CASSISAVSVYQPQHF
TRBJ2-7 | - | TRBV2 | - | TGTGCCAGCAGTGTTGTAGAGCAGTACTTC | CASSVVEQYF
TRBJ2-7 | - | TRBV10-1 | TRBD1 | TGCGCCAGCAGTGAGGGGACAGGGTCTCAGCAGTACTTC | CASSEGTGSQQYF
TRBJ2-7 | - | TRBV6-1 | - | TGTGCCAGCAGTGTGGGGGACACCACCTACGAGCAGTACTTC | CASSVGDTTYEQYF
TRBJ2-5 | - | TRBV27 | TRBD1 | TGTGCCAGCAGCCGGGACAGGGTTGTAGAGACCCAGTACTTC | CASSRDRVVETQYF
TRBJ1-1 | - | TRBV6-6 | TRBD1 | TGTGCCAGCTGGACAGGGAGAACGAACACTGAAGCTTTCTTT | CASWTGRTNTEAFF
TRBJ1-1 | - | TRBV5-1 | TRBD1 | TGCGCCAGCAGCTCGATCCCGGCGGGACAGGGGGCCACTGAAGCTTTCTTT | CASSSIPAGQGATEAFF
TRBJ1-5 | - | TRBV6-1 | - | TGTGCCAGCAGTGATCCAATCAATCAGCCCCAGCATTTT | CASSDPINQPQHF
TRBJ1-2 | - | TRBV21-1 | - | TGTGCCAGCAGCAAAACAAGGGGGTCCGACTATGGCTACACCTTC | CASSKTRGSDYGYTF
TRBJ2-1 | - | TRBV7-3 | - | TGTGCCAGCAGCCCCGACGGGGGGACATGGAATGAGCAGTTCTTC | CASSPDGGTWNEQFF
TRBJ2-5 | - | TRBV5-5 | TRBD2 | TGTGCCAGCAGCACTAAGTTGCGGGGGGGCCAAGAGACCCAGTACTTC | CASSTKLRGGQETQYF
TRBJ2-3 | - | TRBV7-9 | TRBD1 | TGTGCCAGCAGCCCCACCGGGACAGGGCTTATTAGCACAGATACGCAGTATTTT | CASSPTGTGLISTDTQYF
TRBJ2-5 | - | TRBV7-2 | TRBD2 | TGTGCCAGCAGTTCTAGCGGGGGCCGGAGGGAGACCCAGTACTTC | CASSSSGGRRETQYF
TRBJ1-1 | - | TRBV4-3 | - | TGCGCCAGCAGCCAAGATCTGTCTACTGAAGCTTTCTTT | CASSQDLSTEAFF
TRBJ2-6 | - | TRBV19 | TRBD2 | TGTGCCAGTAGTGCGCGGGGGTCGTTGTCTGGGGCCAACGTCCTGACTTTC | CASSARGSLSGANVLTF
TRBJ2-7 | - | TRBV7-2 | TRBD2 | TGTGCCAGCACCCCAAGCGGGAGAAACCCCGAGCAGTACTTC | CASTPSGRNPEQYF
TRBJ2-7 | - | TRBV6-5 | TRBD2 | TGTGCCAGCAGTTACTCTAGCGGGAGTTACGAGCAGTACTTC | CASSYSSGSYEQYF
TRBJ2-7 | - | TRBV9 | TRBD2 | TGTGCCAGCAGCTCAGGACTAGCGGGGAACTACGAGCAGTACTTC | CASSSGLAGNYEQYF
TRBJ2-1 | once | TRBV14 | TRBD2 | TGTGCCAGCAGCCAAGACCGGACTAGCGGCTACAATGAGCAGTTCTTC | CASSQDRTSGYNEQFF
TRBJ2-1 | - | TRBV5-4 | - | TGTGCCAGCAGCTTGGCCGGCCTTAACTCCTACAATGAGCAGTTCTTC | CASSLAGLNSYNEQFF